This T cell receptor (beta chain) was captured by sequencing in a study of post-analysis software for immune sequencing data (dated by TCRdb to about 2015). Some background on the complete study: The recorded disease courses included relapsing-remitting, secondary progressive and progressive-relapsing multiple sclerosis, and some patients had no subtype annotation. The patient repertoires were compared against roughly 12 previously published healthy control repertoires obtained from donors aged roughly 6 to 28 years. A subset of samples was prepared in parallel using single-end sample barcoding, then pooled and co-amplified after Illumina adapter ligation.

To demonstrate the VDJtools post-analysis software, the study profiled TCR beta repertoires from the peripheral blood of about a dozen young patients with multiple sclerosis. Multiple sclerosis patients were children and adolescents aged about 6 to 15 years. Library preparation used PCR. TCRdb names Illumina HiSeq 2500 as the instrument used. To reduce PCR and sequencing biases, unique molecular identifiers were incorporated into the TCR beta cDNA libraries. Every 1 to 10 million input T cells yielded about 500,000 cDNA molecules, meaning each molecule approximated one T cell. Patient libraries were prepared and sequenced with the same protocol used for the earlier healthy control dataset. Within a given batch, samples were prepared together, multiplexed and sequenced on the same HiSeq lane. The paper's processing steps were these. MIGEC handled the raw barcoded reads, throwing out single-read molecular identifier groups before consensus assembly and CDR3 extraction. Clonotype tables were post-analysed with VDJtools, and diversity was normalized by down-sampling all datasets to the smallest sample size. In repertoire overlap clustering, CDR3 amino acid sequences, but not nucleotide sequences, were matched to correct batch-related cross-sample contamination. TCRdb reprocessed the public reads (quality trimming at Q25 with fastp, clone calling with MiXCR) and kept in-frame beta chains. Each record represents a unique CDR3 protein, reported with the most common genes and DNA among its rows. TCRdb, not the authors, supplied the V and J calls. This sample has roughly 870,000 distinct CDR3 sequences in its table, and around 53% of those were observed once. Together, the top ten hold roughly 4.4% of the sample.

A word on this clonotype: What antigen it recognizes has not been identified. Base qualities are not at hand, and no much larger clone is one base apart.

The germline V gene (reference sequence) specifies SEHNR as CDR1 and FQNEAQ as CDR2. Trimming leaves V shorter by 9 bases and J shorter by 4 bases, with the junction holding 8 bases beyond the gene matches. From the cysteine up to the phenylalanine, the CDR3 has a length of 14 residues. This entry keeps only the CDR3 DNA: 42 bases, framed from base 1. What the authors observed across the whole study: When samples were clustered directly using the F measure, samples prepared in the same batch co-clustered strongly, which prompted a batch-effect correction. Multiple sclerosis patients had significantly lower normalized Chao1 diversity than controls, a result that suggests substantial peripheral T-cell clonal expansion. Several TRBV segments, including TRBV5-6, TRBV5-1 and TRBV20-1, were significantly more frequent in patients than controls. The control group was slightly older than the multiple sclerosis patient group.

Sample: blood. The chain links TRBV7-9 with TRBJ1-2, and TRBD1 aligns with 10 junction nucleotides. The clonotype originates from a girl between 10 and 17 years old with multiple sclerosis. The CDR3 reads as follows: CASRGTGDSYGYTF. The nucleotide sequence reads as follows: TGTGCCAGTAGAGGGACAGGGGATAGCTATGGCTACACCTTC.